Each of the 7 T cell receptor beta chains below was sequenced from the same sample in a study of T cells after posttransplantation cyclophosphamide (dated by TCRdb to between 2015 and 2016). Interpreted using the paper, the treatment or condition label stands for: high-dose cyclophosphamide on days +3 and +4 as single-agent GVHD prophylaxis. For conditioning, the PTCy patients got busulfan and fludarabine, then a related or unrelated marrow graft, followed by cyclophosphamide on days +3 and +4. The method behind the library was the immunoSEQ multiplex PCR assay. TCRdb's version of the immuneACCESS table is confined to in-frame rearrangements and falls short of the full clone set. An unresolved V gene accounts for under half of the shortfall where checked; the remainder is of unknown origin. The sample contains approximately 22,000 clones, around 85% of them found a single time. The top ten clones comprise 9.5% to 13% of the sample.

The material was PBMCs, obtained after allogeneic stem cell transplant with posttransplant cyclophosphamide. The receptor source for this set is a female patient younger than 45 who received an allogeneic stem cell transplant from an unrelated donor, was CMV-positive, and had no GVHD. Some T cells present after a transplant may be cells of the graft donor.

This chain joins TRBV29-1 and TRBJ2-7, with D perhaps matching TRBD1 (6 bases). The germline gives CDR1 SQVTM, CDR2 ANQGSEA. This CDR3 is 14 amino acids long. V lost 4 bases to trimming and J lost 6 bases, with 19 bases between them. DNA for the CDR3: TGCAGCGTTGCGCGGCGCCTCCGGGACACCGAGCAGTACTTC. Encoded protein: CSVARRLRDTEQYF.

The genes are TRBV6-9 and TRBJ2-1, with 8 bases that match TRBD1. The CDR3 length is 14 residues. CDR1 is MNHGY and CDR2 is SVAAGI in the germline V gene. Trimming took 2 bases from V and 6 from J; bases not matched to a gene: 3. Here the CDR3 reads CASSYRTGTNEQFF. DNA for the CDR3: TGTGCCAGCAGTTATAGGACAGGGACCAATGAGCAGTTCTTC.

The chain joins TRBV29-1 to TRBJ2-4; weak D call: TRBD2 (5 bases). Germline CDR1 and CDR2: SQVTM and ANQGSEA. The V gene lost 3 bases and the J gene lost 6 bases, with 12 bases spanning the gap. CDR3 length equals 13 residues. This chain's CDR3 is CSVEIGGRNIQYF. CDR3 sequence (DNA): TGCAGCGTTGAGATCGGTGGGAGAAACATTCAGTACTTC.

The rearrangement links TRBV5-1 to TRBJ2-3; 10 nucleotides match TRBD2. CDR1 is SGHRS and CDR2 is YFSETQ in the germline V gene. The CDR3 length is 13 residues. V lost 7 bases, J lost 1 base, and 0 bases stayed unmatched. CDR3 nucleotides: TGCGCCAGCCTAGCGGGGGGCACAGATACGCAGTATTTT. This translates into CASLAGGTDTQYF.

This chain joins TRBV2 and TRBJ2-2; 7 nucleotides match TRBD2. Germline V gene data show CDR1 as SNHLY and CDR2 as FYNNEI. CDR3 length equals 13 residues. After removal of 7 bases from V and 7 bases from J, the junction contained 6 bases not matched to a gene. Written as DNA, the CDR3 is TGTGCCAGCAACGCAGGGAGGGTCGGGGAGCTGTTTTTT. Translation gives CASNAGRVGELFF.

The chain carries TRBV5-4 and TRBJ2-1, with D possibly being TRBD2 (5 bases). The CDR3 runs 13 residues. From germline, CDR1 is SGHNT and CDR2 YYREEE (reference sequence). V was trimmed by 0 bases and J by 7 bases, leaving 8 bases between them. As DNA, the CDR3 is TGTGCCAGCAGCTTGGATCGGGGAAATGAGCAGTTCTTC. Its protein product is CASSLDRGNEQFF.

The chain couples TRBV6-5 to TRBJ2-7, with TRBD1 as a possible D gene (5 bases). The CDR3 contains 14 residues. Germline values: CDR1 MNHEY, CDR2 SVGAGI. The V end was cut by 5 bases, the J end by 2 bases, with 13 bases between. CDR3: CASSEEDTAYEQYF. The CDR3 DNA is TGTGCCAGCAGTGAAGAGGACACAGCCTACGAGCAGTACTTC.